Shown below are 24 T cell receptor beta chains from a single sample sequenced in a study of blood T cell repertoires in COVID-19. Some clones are missing from TCRdb's copy, which holds only in-frame ones; the method was immunoSEQ multiplex PCR. In the table there are approximately 150,000 clones, about 86% of which are singletons. Input material: peripheral blood. These receptors all come from a woman aged 80 or over with acute or convalescent COVID-19.

This rearrangement joins TRBV9 to TRBJ2-4; 11 nucleotides match TRBD2. CDR1 and CDR2 from the germline V gene are SGDLS and YYNGEE. This CDR3 has 17 amino acids. Trimming removed 4 bases from V and 2 bases from J; junction bases left unmatched: 8. The CDR3 DNA reads as TGTGCCAGCAGCCCTCTCCTAGCGGGGGGTACCAAAAACATTCAGTACTTC. Translating it yields CASSPLLAGGTKNIQYF.

This chain connects TRBV29-1 to TRBJ2-1, with TRBD1 matching over 8 bases. V was pared by 3 bases and J by 9 bases, with 10 bases of the junction left unmatched. Germline V lookup: CDR1 SQVTM, CDR2 ANQGSEA. CDR3 length: 14 amino acids. CDR3 in DNA: TGCAGCGTTGAGAGACAGGGGACATCCAGTGAGCAGTTCTTC. Amino acids: CSVERQGTSSEQFF.

The chain links TRBV5-1 to TRBJ2-3, with D tentatively TRBD1 (6 bases). The germline V and J ends were trimmed by 0 bases and 2 bases, with 13 bases remaining between them. Germline assignment: CDR1 SGHRS and CDR2 YFSETQ. The CDR3 runs 16 residues. The CDR3 bases are TGCGCCAGCAGCTTGGCCAGGGGCGGCAACACAGATACGCAGTATTTT. Protein product: CASSLARGGNTDTQYF.

The chain recombines TRBV19 with TRBJ2-3, with 7 bases aligning to TRBD1. CDR1 is LNHDA, CDR2 SQIVND, per germline (reference sequence). The CDR3 has 15 amino acids. V was clipped by 1 base and J by 3 bases; unmatched bases: 4. CDR3 loop: CASSIVTGITDTQYF. Written as DNA, the CDR3 is TGTGCCAGTAGTATAGTGACAGGGATTACAGATACGCAGTATTTT.

This rearrangement joins TRBV29-1 to TRBJ1-1; D is possibly TRBD1 (6 bases). The CDR3 contains 14 residues. Germline assignment: CDR1 SQVTM and CDR2 ANQGSEA. V lost 6 bases, J lost 5 bases, and 19 bases lay in between. CDR3 bases: TGCAGCGTCAGCGGGGGCCGGCGGCGGACTGAAGCTTTCTTT. It codes for CSVSGGRRRTEAFF.

The rearrangement uses TRBV6-5 and TRBJ1-5, with TRBD1 matching over 7 bases. With V trimmed by 8 bases and J by 5 bases, 3 bases remained unmatched. The CDR3 is 12 amino acids. CDR1 and CDR2 from the germline V gene are MNHEY and SVGAGI. CDR3 DNA sequence: TGTGCCAGCGGACAGGCCGATCAGCCCCAGCATTTT. Translated, it gives CASGQADQPQHF.

J is TRBJ2-7 and V is TRBV6-1, with TRBD2 matching 9 bases. CDR3 length: 15 amino acids. The ends lost 2 bases at V and 2 bases at J; junction bases unmatched: 4. Germline V gives CDR1 MNHNS, CDR2 SASEGT. CDR3 loop: CASSEQTSGPYEQYF. The CDR3 DNA follows: TGTGCCAGCAGTGAACAGACTAGCGGCCCCTACGAGCAGTACTTC.

The chain joins TRBV19 to TRBJ2-1; possible D gene TRBD1, 5 bases. V was shortened by 5 bases and J by 10 bases, with 9 bases between the two germline ends. Germline lookup yields CDR1 LNHDA and CDR2 SQIVND (reference sequence). The CDR3 has 11 amino acids. CDR3 DNA sequence: TGTGCCAGTAGTGAAGGACAAGAGCAGTTCTTC. Its protein is CASSEGQEQFF.

The rearrangement links TRBV13 to TRBJ1-5; D perhaps matches TRBD1 (5 bases). CDR3 size: 16 residues. V was cut by 1 base and J by 3 bases, with 13 bases left in between. Germline lookup yields CDR1 PRHDT and CDR2 FYEKMQ (reference sequence). The CDR3 sequence is CASSLAGRAPNQPQHF. In DNA form, the CDR3 reads TGTGCCAGCAGCTTAGCGGGCAGGGCCCCCAATCAGCCCCAGCATTTT.

The chain uses TRBV5-1 and TRBJ2-3; 14 nucleotides agree with TRBD2. The germline CDR1 and CDR2 sequences are SGHRS and YFSETQ. With V trimmed by 2 bases and J by 0 bases, 8 bases remained unmatched. The CDR3 has 19 residues. Written as DNA, the CDR3 is TGCGCCAGCAGCTTACGGGGACTAGCGGGGGAGACTAGCACAGATACGCAGTATTTT. It encodes CASSLRGLAGETSTDTQYF.

The gene calls are TRBV15 and TRBJ1-5; TRBD1 matches 7 bases. This CDR3 has 14 amino acids. The germline CDR1 and CDR2 sequences are LNHNV and YYDKDF (reference sequence). With V trimmed by 5 bases and J by 2 bases, 3 bases remained unmatched. CDR3 bases: TGTGCCACCAGCCGTGGGACAGGCAATCAGCCCCAGCATTTT. It specifies CATSRGTGNQPQHF.

This clone came up a few times. The chain couples TRBV12-2 to TRBJ2-5; TRBD1 is the table's D call, not checked against the DNA. TRBV12-2 corresponds to a pseudogene. This CDR3 has 15 residues. CDR3 bases: TGTGCAAGTCGCGAAACTGGACAGGGGCAAGAGACCCAGTACTTC. The encoded protein is CASRETGQGQETQYF.

To note about this clone: Its ends do not fully match the called genes, so a read error is possible. The V call is TRBV4-3, the J call TRBJ2-5; D unresolved. The CDR3 is made up of 17 amino acids. In germline, CDR1 is LGHNA, CDR2 YSLEER. In DNA form, the CDR3 reads TGCGCCAGCAGCCAAGGCAGGTCTGGTAGTGCCCAAGAGCCCCAGTACTTC. It is translated as CASSQGRSGSAQEPQYF.

This clone was counted only a few times. The chain has TRBV28 and TRBJ1-3, with D possibly being TRBD1 (5 bases). CDR3 length: 17 residues. Trimming removed 6 bases at V and 4 bases at J, with 22 bases between. Germline V CDR1 and CDR2: MDHEN, SYDVKM. Written as DNA, the CDR3 is TGTGCCAGCAGATATAACGGATGGGGGGAACGGGGAAACACCATATATTTT. It codes for CASRYNGWGERGNTIYF.

The chain combines TRBV3-1 (or the pseudogene TRBV3-2) with TRBJ2-5, with D tentatively TRBD2 (6 bases). Looked up from germline, CDR1 is LGHDT and CDR2 is YNNKEL (reference sequence). V was pared by 7 bases and J by 0 bases, with 15 bases between. CDR3 length: 15 amino acids. The CDR3 spells CASISAGRDQETQYF. As DNA, the CDR3 is TGTGCCAGCATTTCAGCCGGGAGAGACCAAGAGACCCAGTACTTC.

The chain couples TRBV5-1 to TRBJ2-1; 8 bases agree with TRBD1. Trimming took 6 bases from V and 9 from J; bases not matched to a gene: 5. CDR3 length equals 12 residues. The germline V gene encodes CDR1 SGHRS and CDR2 YFSETQ. The CDR3: CASTGQGGEQFF. As DNA, the CDR3 is TGCGCCAGCACCGGACAGGGTGGTGAGCAGTTCTTC.

This chain links TRBV6-5 with TRBJ2-7; D perhaps matches TRBD1 (7 bases). V was clipped by 7 bases and J by 4 bases, with 17 bases between them. Germline V gene lookup returns CDR1 MNHEY and CDR2 SVGAGI. The CDR3 loop spans 14 amino acids. Written as DNA, the CDR3 is TGTGCCAGCACCCTGGAAGCAGGGGGGTACGAGCAGTACTTC. Translating it yields CASTLEAGGYEQYF.

The J gene is TRBJ1-1, the V gene TRBV10-1; 9 bases match TRBD1. The CDR3 sequence is 19 residues long. Germline V gene lookup returns CDR1 WNHNN and CDR2 SYGVQD (reference sequence). V was pared by 6 bases and J by 4 bases, with 21 bases of the junction left unmatched. Here the CDR3 reads CASRGTGSGECGAVTEAFF. The CDR3 DNA reads as TGCGCCAGCAGAGGGACAGGGTCAGGCGAATGCGGCGCGGTCACTGAAGCTTTCTTT.

V is TRBV5-1 and J is TRBJ2-5, with 9 bases lining up with TRBD2. Germline CDR1 reads SGHRS; CDR2 reads YFSETQ. This CDR3 region has 15 residues. V was clipped by 2 bases and J by 4 bases; unmatched bases: 6. The CDR3 bases are TGCGCCAGCAGCTTTTCAGCGGGAGGTCTAGAGACCCAGTACTTC. It codes for CASSFSAGGLETQYF.

This clone was counted once. V and J are TRBV6-5 and TRBJ1-5; tentative D call: TRBD1 (6 bases). Trimming stripped 6 bases from V and 7 bases from J, with 16 bases between. The germline V gene encodes CDR1 MNHEY and CDR2 SVGAGI. CDR3 size: 14 residues. The CDR3 spells CASSPGGAGQPQHF. The CDR3 bases are TGTGCCAGCAGCCCCGGGGGGGCTGGCCAGCCCCAGCATTTT.

The chain combines TRBV4-1 with TRBJ2-6; D might be TRBD1 (5 bases). With 4 bases removed from V and 1 base from J, the gap between germline ends came to 23 bases. The germline CDR1 and CDR2 sequences are MGHRA and YSYEKL. The CDR3 length is 20 residues. The CDR3 coding sequence is TGCGCCAGCAGCCGACAACAGGCTAACCTAGGGCGGTCTGGGGCCAACGTCCTGACTTTC. The encoded protein is CASSRQQANLGRSGANVLTF.

The chain uses TRBV6-4 and TRBJ1-3, with 8 bases identical to TRBD1. Germline values: CDR1 MRHNA, CDR2 SNTAGT. The CDR3 has 14 amino acids. J was trimmed by 3 bases and V by 5 bases; bases with no gene match: 3. The CDR3 DNA follows: TGTGCCAGCAGTCCCGGACAGGGTGGAAACACCATATATTTT. It specifies CASSPGQGGNTIYF.

The rearrangement uses TRBV18 and TRBJ2-4, with a possible D match to TRBD2 (5 bases). The V end was cut by 0 bases, the J end by 13 bases, with 10 bases between. Germline values: CDR1 KGHSH, CDR2 LQKENI. The CDR3 covers 12 residues. The CDR3 coding sequence is TGTGCCAGCTCACCACCCGACGGACTCCAGTACTTC. Translated, it gives CASSPPDGLQYF.

The CDR3: CASSQDLVSGKGEDTQYF. The CDR3 DNA reads TGTGCCAGCAGCCAAGATCTTGTTAGCGGGAAAGGGGAAGATACGCAGTATTTT. The chain carries TRBV3-1 (or the pseudogene TRBV3-2) and TRBJ2-3, with 8 positions matching TRBD2. CDR1 and CDR2 from the germline V gene are LGHDT and YNNKEL (reference sequence). The CDR3 is 18 residues long. The ends lost 0 bases at V and 5 bases at J; junction bases unmatched: 13.